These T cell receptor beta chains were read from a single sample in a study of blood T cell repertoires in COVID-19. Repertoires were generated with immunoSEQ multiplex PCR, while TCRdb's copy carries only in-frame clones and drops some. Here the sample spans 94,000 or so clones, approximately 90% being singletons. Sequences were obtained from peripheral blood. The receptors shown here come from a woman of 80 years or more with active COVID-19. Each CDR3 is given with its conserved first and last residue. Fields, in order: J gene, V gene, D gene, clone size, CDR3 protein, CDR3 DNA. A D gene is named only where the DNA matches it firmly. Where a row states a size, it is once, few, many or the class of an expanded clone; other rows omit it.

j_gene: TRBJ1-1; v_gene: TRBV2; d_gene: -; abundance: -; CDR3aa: CASSPIGGWYTEAFF; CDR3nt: TGTGCCAGCAGCCCAATAGGGGGTTGGTACACTGAAGCTTTCTTT
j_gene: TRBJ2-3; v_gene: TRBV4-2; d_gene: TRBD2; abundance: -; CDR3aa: CASSQKGTSGNTDTQYF; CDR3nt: TGTGCCAGCAGCCAGAAAGGGACTAGCGGAAACACAGATACGCAGTATTTT
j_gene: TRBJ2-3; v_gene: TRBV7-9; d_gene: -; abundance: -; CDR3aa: CASSPLMGTDTQYF; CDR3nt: TGTGCCAGCAGCCCCCTCATGGGCACGGATACGCAGTATTTT
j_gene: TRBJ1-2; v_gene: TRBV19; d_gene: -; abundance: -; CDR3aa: CASRTLGDNYGYTF; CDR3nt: TGTGCCAGTAGAACCTTAGGGGATAACTATGGCTACACCTTC
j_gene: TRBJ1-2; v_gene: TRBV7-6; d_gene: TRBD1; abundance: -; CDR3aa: CASSPMTGGINYGYTF; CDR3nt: TGTGCCAGCAGCCCTATGACAGGGGGGATAAACTATGGCTACACCTTC
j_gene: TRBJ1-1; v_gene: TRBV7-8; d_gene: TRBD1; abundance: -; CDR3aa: CASREPLGTGFIEAFF; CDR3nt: TGTGCCAGCAGAGAACCTCTCGGGACAGGGTTCATTGAAGCTTTCTTT
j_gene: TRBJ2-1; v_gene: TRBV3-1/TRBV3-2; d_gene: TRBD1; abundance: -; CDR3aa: CASSQPLRDSYNEQFF; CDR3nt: TGTGCCAGCAGCCAGCCCCTCCGGGACAGCTACAATGAGCAGTTCTTC
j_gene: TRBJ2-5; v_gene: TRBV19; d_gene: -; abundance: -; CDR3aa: CASGHREETQYF; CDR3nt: TGTGCCAGTGGCCACAGGGAAGAGACCCAGTACTTC
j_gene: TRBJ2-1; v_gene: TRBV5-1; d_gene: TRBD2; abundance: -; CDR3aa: CASSFSGSSYNEQFF; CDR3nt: TGCGCCAGCAGCTTTAGCGGGAGTAGCTACAATGAGCAGTTCTTC
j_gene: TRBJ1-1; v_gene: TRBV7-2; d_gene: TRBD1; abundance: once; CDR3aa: CASSSGDRGTEAFF; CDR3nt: TGTGCCAGCAGCTCTGGGGACAGGGGGACTGAAGCTTTCTTT
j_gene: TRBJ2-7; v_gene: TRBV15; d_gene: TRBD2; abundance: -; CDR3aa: CATSVRTSGKIEQYF; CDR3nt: TGTGCCACCAGCGTTCGGACTAGCGGGAAAATCGAGCAGTACTTC
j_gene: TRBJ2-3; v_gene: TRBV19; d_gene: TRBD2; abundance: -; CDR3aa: CASSIIGAGGDTQYF; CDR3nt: TGTGCCAGTAGTATTATAGGAGCGGGAGGAGATACGCAGTATTTT
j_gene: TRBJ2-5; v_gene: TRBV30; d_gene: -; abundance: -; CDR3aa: CAWSVSETQYF; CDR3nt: TGTGCCTGGAGTGTCTCGGAGACCCAGTACTTC
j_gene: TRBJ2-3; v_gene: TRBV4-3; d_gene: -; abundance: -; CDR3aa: CASGRGGVTDTQYF; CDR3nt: TGCGCCAGCGGCCGAGGGGGGGTAACAGATACGCAGTATTTT
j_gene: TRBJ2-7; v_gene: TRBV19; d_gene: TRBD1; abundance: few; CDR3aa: CASSFDRGNEQYF; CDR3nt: TGTGCCAGTAGTTTCGACAGGGGGAACGAGCAGTACTTC
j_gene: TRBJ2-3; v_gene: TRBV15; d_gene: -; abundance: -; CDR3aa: CATSTTRDTLPTDTQYF; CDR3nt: TGTGCCACCAGCACAACCCGGGACACCCTACCCACAGATACGCAGTATTTT
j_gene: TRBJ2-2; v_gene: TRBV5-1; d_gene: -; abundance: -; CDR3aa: CASSPSANTGELFF; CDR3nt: TGCGCCAGCAGCCCCTCCGCGAACACCGGGGAGCTGTTTTTT
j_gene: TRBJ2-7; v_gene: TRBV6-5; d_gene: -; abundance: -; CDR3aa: CASSYSKKGSHEQYF; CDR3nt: TGTGCCAGCAGTTACTCGAAGAAGGGGTCCCACGAGCAGTACTTC
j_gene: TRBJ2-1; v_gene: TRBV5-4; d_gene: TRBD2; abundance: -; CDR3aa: CASSAARLAGRHNEQFF; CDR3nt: TGTGCCAGCAGCGCAGCAAGGTTAGCGGGAAGGCACAATGAGCAGTTCTTC
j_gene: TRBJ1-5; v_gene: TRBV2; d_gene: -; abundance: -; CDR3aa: CASSVNQDSNQPQHF; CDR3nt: TGTGCCAGCAGTGTGAATCAGGATAGCAATCAGCCCCAGCATTTT
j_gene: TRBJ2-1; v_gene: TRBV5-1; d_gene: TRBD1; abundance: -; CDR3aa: CASWDRANEQFF; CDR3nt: TGCGCCAGCTGGGACAGGGCGAATGAGCAGTTCTTC
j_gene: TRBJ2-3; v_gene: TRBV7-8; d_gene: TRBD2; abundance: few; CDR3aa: CASSLRGDSTDTQYF; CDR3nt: TGTGCCAGCAGCCTACGGGGGGACAGCACAGATACGCAGTATTTT
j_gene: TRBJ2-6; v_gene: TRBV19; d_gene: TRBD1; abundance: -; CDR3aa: CASIAPGTGFSGANVLTF; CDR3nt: TGTGCCAGTATCGCTCCTGGGACAGGGTTCTCTGGGGCCAACGTCCTGACTTTC
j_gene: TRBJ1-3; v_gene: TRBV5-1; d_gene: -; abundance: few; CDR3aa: CASSLDTVSSGNTIYF; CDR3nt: TGCGCCAGCAGCTTAGATACAGTGAGCTCTGGAAACACCATATATTTT